Shown below are 22 T cell receptor beta chains from a single sample sequenced in a study of T cell repertoires in cytomegalovirus infection. Their cognate antigens are unknown. TCRdb fed the reads into MiXCR, producing one record per CDR3 protein. The repertoire includes 380,000 or so distinct CDR3 sequences, roughly 34% of them detected once, and 13% sits in the top ten. The sequenced sample was cultured PBMCs, obtained from culture after CMV antigen stimulation. These receptors were taken from a human donor in good health (CMV status not recorded). Some clones in this sample may be carry-over from other donors' samples.

V gene TRBV5-4 combines with J gene TRBJ2-1; possibly TRBD2 for D (6 bases). The CDR3 covers 16 residues. V was shortened by 6 bases and J by 5 bases, with 21 bases between the two germline ends. Germline V gene sequence: CDR1 SGHNT, CDR2 YYREEE (reference sequence). CDR3 sequence reads: CASTGGVLGPNNEQFF. In nucleotides, the CDR3 is TGTGCCAGCACCGGGGGAGTTTTGGGGCCAAACAATGAGCAGTTCTTC.

The sample holds a few counts of this clonotype. This chain connects TRBV4-1 to TRBJ1-5, with D unclear. The ends were cut back, 0 bases at V and 11 bases at J, with 17 bases in the middle. CDR3 size: 15 residues. CDR1 is MGHRA and CDR2 is YSYEKL in the germline V gene. The CDR3 region is CASSQDYDRGMAQHF. In DNA form, the CDR3 reads TGCGCCAGCAGCCAAGATTATGACCGTGGTATGGCCCAGCATTTT.

This chain links TRBV5-1 with TRBJ2-1; 11 nucleotides match TRBD1. Trimming removed 3 bases from V and 9 bases from J; junction bases left unmatched: 11. The germline CDR1 and CDR2 sequences are SGHRS and YFSETQ. The CDR3 runs 16 residues. The CDR3 is CASSSSSTGTGGEQFF. In DNA, the CDR3 is TGCGCCAGCAGCTCCTCATCAACCGGGACAGGGGGTGAGCAGTTCTTC.

This clonotype was seen a handful of times. The rearrangement joins TRBV11-2 to TRBJ2-3, with no clear D. V was cut by 4 bases and J by 5 bases, with 10 bases left in between. The CDR3 is 13 amino acids. CDR1 SGHAT and CDR2 FQNNGV come from the germline V gene. CDR3 in DNA: TGTGCCAGCAGCTCCCTAGTTAAAGATACGCAGTATTTT. This codes for CASSSLVKDTQYF.

The gene calls are TRBV2 and TRBJ2-1; the D is unclear. The CDR3 totals 14 residues. V lost 8 bases, J lost 5 bases, and 16 bases lay in between. Germline CDR1 is SNHLY and CDR2 is FYNNEI. The chain's CDR3 is CASLSSRRNNEQFF. CDR3 bases: TGTGCCAGCCTATCATCTCGTAGAAACAATGAGCAGTTCTTC.

The J gene is TRBJ1-1, the V gene TRBV30; unclear D gene. The CDR3 contains 12 residues. CDR1 is GTSNPN and CDR2 is SVGIG in the germline V gene (reference sequence). The V end was cut by 0 bases, the J end by 7 bases, with 9 bases between. The CDR3 DNA follows: TGTGCCTGGAGTGTACTCAGAAGTGAAGCTTTCTTT. Protein: CAWSVLRSEAFF.

Many counts were recorded for this clonotype. This chain links TRBV7-2 with TRBJ2-5; tentatively, D is TRBD2 (5 bases). V lost 1 base, J lost 4 bases, and 10 bases lay in between. The germline CDR1 and CDR2 sequences are SGHTA and FQGNSA. This CDR3 contains 14 residues. The CDR3, as DNA: TGTGCCAGCAGCTTAGGGACGAGGGCAGAGACCCAGTACTTC. Protein product: CASSLGTRAETQYF.

This chain joins TRBV6-2 or TRBV6-3 and TRBJ2-1, with 8 bases that match TRBD2. In germline, CDR1 is MNHEY, CDR2 SVGEGT. The CDR3 is made up of 15 amino acids. The trim removed 4 bases at V and 3 bases at J, leaving 5 bases unmatched. The CDR3 protein is CASSLAGPLYNEQFF. The CDR3 DNA reads TGTGCCAGCAGTTTAGCGGGACCTCTCTACAATGAGCAGTTCTTC.

In its sample, this clonotype was seen a few times. The rearrangement uses TRBV10-3 and TRBJ2-2; 11 bases agree with TRBD2. This CDR3 comprises 17 residues. Looked up from germline, CDR1 is ENHRY and CDR2 is SYGVKD. V trimming: 6 bases; J trimming: 0 bases; junction bases outside the gene matches: 6. The CDR3 sequence: CAIRPGTSGSNTGELFF. The CDR3 nucleotides read TGTGCCATCAGGCCCGGGACTAGCGGATCGAACACCGGGGAGCTGTTTTTT.

The rearrangement uses TRBV6-2 or TRBV6-3 and TRBJ2-1, with a weak D call TRBD1 (6 bases). The CDR3 is made up of 14 amino acids. Trimming cost V 5 bases and J 5 bases, with 13 bases left between them. Germline CDR1 reads MNHEY; CDR2 reads SVGEGT. CDR3 amino acids: CASSRRQEHNEQFF. DNA of the CDR3: TGTGCCAGCAGTCGACGACAGGAACACAATGAGCAGTTCTTC.

This clonotype was seen a few times. The CDR3 is CASSLATGPDSNQPQHF. In nucleotides, the CDR3 is TGTGCCAGCAGTTTGGCTACAGGGCCCGATTCCAATCAGCCCCAGCATTTT. The gene calls are TRBV28 and TRBJ1-5; D is perhaps TRBD1 (6 bases). The germline V gene encodes CDR1 MDHEN and CDR2 SYDVKM. The V end lost 3 bases, the J end lost 3 bases, and 18 bases lay between the germline ends. The CDR3 sequence is 17 residues long.

V and J are TRBV6-6 and TRBJ2-3; 8 bases are a match to TRBD2. V shed 6 bases and J 2 bases; nucleotides not matched to a gene: 7. Germline CDR1 MNHNY, CDR2 SVGAGI (reference sequence). This CDR3 has 15 amino acids. The CDR3 DNA reads as TGTGCCAGCAGCTTCATTAGCGGGAACACAGATACGCAGTATTTT. Translating it yields CASSFISGNTDTQYF.

V gene TRBV28 combines with J gene TRBJ2-3; 12 nucleotides align to TRBD2. The V and J ends lost 4 bases and 8 bases, in that order; junction bases with no gene match: 7. The CDR3 is 15 amino acids. The germline gives CDR1 MDHEN, CDR2 SYDVKM. The CDR3 protein is CASSSPTSGSVTQYF. DNA of the CDR3: TGTGCCAGCAGTTCCCCGACTAGCGGGAGTGTTACGCAGTATTTT.

This clonotype was seen more than once but under ten times. The V call is TRBV11-2, the J call TRBJ2-5, with 7 bases matching TRBD2. V lost 1 base to trimming and J lost 3 bases; unmatched junction nucleotides: 5. The CDR3 sequence is 15 residues long. Germline CDR1 SGHAT, CDR2 FQNNGV. The CDR3 coding sequence is TGTGCCAGCAGCTTAGGGGACTACACCAAAGAGACCCAGTACTTC. This codes for CASSLGDYTKETQYF. The full variable domain, its missing parts supplied by reference TRBV11-2 and TRBJ2-5, is EAGVAQSPRYKIIEKRQSVAFWCNPISGHATLYWYQQILGQGPKLLIQFQNNGVVDDSQLPKDRFSAERLKGVDSTLKIQPAKLEDSAVYLCASSLGDYTKETQYFGPGTRLLVL.

The chain is built from TRBV20-1 and TRBJ1-1; unclear D gene. The V end was cut by 3 bases, the J end by 7 bases, with 9 bases between. The CDR3 extends over 11 amino acids. Per germline, CDR1 DFQATT and CDR2 SNEGSKA (reference sequence). As DNA, the CDR3 is TGCAGTGCTAGTGAAGTTGGTGAAGCTTTCTTT. It encodes CSASEVGEAFF.

This chain links TRBV20-1 with TRBJ2-3; 7 positions agree with TRBD2. Trimming at V came to 5 bases and at J to 2 bases, leaving 7 bases not matched to a gene. Looked up from germline, CDR1 is DFQATT and CDR2 is SNEGSKA (reference sequence). The CDR3 covers 14 residues. The CDR3 DNA reads TGCAGTGCTGCTAGCGGACGCTACACAGATACGCAGTATTTT. This sequence encodes CSAASGRYTDTQYF.

This clonotype turned up a few times. The genes are TRBV20-1 and TRBJ2-7; TRBD2 might be the D (6 bases). The CDR3 covers 12 residues. Germline assignment: CDR1 DFQATT and CDR2 SNEGSKA (reference sequence). The V end was cut by 6 bases, the J end by 6 bases, with 15 bases between. DNA for the CDR3: TGCAGTGCGGCGGGGTCGGGTGGCGAGCAGTACGTC. This sequence encodes CSAAGSGGEQYV.

The chain carries TRBV20-1 and TRBJ1-2; 7 positions agree with TRBD1. J was trimmed by 8 bases and V by 3 bases; bases with no gene match: 12. The germline V gene encodes CDR1 DFQATT and CDR2 SNEGSKA (reference sequence). The CDR3 covers 14 residues. CDR3 in DNA: TGCAGTGCTAGGAGCGACAGGGTTGTCAAAGGCTACACCTTC. Protein sequence: CSARSDRVVKGYTF.

V usage is TRBV2 and J usage is TRBJ1-6; D uncertain. CDR1 and CDR2 from the germline V gene are SNHLY and FYNNEI. V lost 6 bases and J 8 bases, leaving 5 bases between the germline ends. The CDR3 contains 11 residues. The CDR3 coding sequence is TGTGCCAGCAGGTTGGATTCACCCCTCCACTTT. Protein product: CASRLDSPLHF.

The chain couples TRBV6-6 to TRBJ1-5, with unresolved D. CDR1 is MNHNY, CDR2 SVGAGI, per germline (reference sequence). Trimming took 11 bases from V and 6 from J, leaving 17 bases between them. The CDR3 consists of 13 residues. CDR3 residues: CAGASVAGQPQHF. CDR3 nucleotide sequence: TGTGCCGGAGCTTCGGTAGCGGGTCAGCCCCAGCATTTT.

This sequence joins TRBV20-1 and TRBJ1-2; the D is unclear. CDR3 length: 15 amino acids. V lost 0 bases and J lost 2, with 13 bases in between. Germline loops: CDR1 DFQATT, CDR2 SNEGSKA (reference sequence). The CDR3 spells CSARDHWTDNYGYTF. The CDR3 DNA reads as TGCAGTGCTAGAGATCATTGGACGGACAACTATGGCTACACCTTC.

This clonotype has just a few counts. The chain has TRBV28 and TRBJ2-3, with D perhaps matching TRBD1 or TRBD2 (6 bases each). Germline assignment: CDR1 MDHEN and CDR2 SYDVKM. V lost 10 bases, J lost 1 base, and 12 bases lay in between. This CDR3 comprises 13 residues. The CDR3 DNA follows: TGTGCCACAGTGGAGGGGGGCACAGATACGCAGTATTTT. Translation gives CATVEGGTDTQYF.